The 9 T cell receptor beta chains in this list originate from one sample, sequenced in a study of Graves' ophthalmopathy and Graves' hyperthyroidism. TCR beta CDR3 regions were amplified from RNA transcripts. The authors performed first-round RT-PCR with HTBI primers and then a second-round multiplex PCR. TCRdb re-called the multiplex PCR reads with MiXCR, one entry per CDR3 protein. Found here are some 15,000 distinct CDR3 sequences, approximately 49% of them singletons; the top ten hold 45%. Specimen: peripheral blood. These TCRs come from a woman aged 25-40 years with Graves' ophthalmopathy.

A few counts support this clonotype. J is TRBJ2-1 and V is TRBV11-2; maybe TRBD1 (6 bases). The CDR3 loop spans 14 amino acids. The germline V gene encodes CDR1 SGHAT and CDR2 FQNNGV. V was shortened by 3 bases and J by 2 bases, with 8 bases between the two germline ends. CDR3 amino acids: CASSLTGTYNEQFF. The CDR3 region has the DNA TGTGCCAGCAGCTTGACAGGAACCTACAATGAGCAGTTCTTC.

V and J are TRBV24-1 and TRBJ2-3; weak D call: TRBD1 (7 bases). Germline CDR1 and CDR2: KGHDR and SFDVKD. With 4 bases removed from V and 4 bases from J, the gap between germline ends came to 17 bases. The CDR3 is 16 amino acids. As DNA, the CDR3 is TGTGCCACCAGTGAGGTTGGGTCAGGGGGGTCAGATACGCAGTATTTT. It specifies CATSEVGSGGSDTQYF.

In DNA, the CDR3 is TGCGCCAGCAGCTTGGGGGCTGGGCTAGCGGCCCAGTACTTC. The encoded protein is CASSLGAGLAAQYF. The chain carries TRBV5-1 and TRBJ2-5; TRBD2 agrees at 7 bases. The germline CDR1 and CDR2 sequences are SGHRS and YFSETQ. J was trimmed by 9 bases and V by 0 bases; bases with no gene match: 8. This CDR3 spans 14 amino acids.

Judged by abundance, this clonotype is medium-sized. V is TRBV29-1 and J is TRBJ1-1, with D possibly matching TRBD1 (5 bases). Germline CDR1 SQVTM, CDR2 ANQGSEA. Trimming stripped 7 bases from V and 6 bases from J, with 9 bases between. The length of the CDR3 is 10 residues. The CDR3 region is CSAAGPEAFF. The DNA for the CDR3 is TGCAGCGCCGCAGGGCCTGAAGCTTTCTTT.

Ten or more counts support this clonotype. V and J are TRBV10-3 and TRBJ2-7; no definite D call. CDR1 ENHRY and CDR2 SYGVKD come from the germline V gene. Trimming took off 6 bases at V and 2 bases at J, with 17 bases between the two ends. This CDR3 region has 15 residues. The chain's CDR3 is CAISPGLRSPYEQYF. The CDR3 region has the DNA TGTGCCATCAGCCCGGGTCTAAGGTCTCCCTACGAGCAGTACTTC.

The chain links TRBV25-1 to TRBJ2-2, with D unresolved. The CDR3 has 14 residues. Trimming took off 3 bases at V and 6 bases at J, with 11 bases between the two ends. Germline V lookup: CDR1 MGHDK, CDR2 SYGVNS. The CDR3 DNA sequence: TGTGCCAGCAGTGATGGGTCGCACCCCGGGGAGCTGTTTTTT. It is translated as CASSDGSHPGELFF.

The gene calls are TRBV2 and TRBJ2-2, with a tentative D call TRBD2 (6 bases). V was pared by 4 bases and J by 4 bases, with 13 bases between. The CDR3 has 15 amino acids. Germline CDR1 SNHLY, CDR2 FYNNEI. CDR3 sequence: CASSGTLGGTGELFF. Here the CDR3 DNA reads TGTGCCAGCAGTGGAACCCTGGGGGGCACCGGGGAGCTGTTTTTT.

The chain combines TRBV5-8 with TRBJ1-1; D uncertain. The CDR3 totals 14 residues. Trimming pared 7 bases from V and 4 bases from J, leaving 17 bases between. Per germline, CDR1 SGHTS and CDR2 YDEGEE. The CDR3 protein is CASVIRQFFTEAFF. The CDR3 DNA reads TGTGCCAGCGTTATCCGCCAATTTTTCACTGAAGCTTTCTTT. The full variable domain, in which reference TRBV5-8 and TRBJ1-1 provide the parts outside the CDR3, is EAGVTQSPTHLIKTRGQQATLRCSPISGHTSVYWYQQALGLGLQFLLWYDEGEERNRGNFPPRFSGRQFPNYSSELNVNALELEDSALYLCASVIRQFFTEAFFGQGTRLTVV.

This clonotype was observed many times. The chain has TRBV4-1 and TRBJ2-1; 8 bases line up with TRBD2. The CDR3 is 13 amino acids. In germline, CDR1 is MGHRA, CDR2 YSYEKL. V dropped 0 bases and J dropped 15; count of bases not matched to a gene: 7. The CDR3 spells CASSQDHPSGPFF. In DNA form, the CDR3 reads TGCGCCAGCAGCCAAGATCACCCTAGCGGGCCGTTCTTC.